The 29 T cell receptor beta chains below all came from one sample that was sequenced in a study of shared clonotypes between healthy human individuals (dated by TCRdb to 2018 to 2020). Library prep was done by the immunoSEQ multiplex PCR assay. TCRdb retrieved this table from immuneACCESS and kept in-frame rearrangements only. Not all clones are present; in checked studies, unresolved V genes account for under half, and no reason is known for the remainder. The sample has about 800,000 clones on record, about 96% of them singletons. Roughly 0.23% of the sample comes from the top ten. CD8 naive samples were CD45RO-negative cells positively selected for CCR7, giving a CD45RA+CCR7+ population that excluded TemRA cells. Specimen: naive CD8+ T cells sorted from blood. The cell subset or site label of this sample denotes: CD45RA+CCR7+. The receptors derive from a young man in good health.

The rearrangement joins TRBV5-1 to TRBJ2-1, with 12 bases lining up with TRBD2. Germline V gene sequence: CDR1 SGHRS, CDR2 YFSETQ. The V gene end was trimmed by 0 bases and the J gene end by 2 bases; junction bases not matched to a gene: 6. This CDR3 has 18 residues. This CDR3 reads CASSLAGASGRAYNEQFF. DNA for the CDR3: TGCGCCAGCAGCTTGGCCGGCGCTAGCGGGAGGGCCTACAATGAGCAGTTCTTC.

Concerning this clone itself: At one of its ends the junction is not consistent with the germline gene, which may arise from a read error. The J gene is TRBJ2-5, the V gene TRBV9; D ambiguous. This CDR3 spans 10 amino acids. Germline lookup yields CDR1 SGDLS and CDR2 YYNGEE. The CDR3 loop reads CASSVDLKDF. DNA of the CDR3: TGTGCCAGCAGCGTAGACCTCAAAGACTTC.

This rearrangement joins TRBV29-1 to TRBJ2-1, with 10 bases lining up with TRBD2. The CDR3 covers 15 residues. Germline CDR1 and CDR2: SQVTM and ANQGSEA. J lost 4 bases, V lost 5 bases, and 8 bases had no gene match. This CDR3 reads CSVPQSLAGYNEQFF. DNA of the CDR3: TGCAGCGTTCCCCAATCACTAGCGGGGTACAATGAGCAGTTCTTC.

V gene TRBV7-8 combines with J gene TRBJ2-7; TRBD2 aligns across 7 bases. Germline V gene data show CDR1 as SGHVS and CDR2 as FQNEAQ. The CDR3 has 14 amino acids. J lost 9 bases, V lost 2 bases, and 10 bases had no gene match. The CDR3 bases are TGTGCCAGCAGCTTACCCACCCCTAGCGGATTGCAGTACTTC. Protein: CASSLPTPSGLQYF.

This clone occurred once. The V and J genes are TRBV7-6 and TRBJ1-4; weak D call: TRBD1 (5 bases). Trimming left V 5 bases short and J 5 bases short, with 12 bases between. The germline V gene has CDR1 SGHVS and CDR2 FNYEAQ. The CDR3 totals 14 residues. CDR3 protein: CASSPTTENEKLFF. As DNA, the CDR3 is TGTGCCAGCAGCCCCACGACAGAGAATGAAAAACTGTTTTTT.

The chain combines TRBV7-6 with TRBJ2-2; D uncertain. The CDR3 runs 16 residues. V was clipped by 4 bases and J by 1 base, with 13 bases between them. Germline V CDR1 and CDR2: SGHVS, FNYEAQ. The CDR3 coding sequence is TGTGCCAGCAGCTCTGAGACGGGTATGAACACCGGGGAGCTGTTTTTT. This gives the protein CASSSETGMNTGELFF.

The chain joins TRBV10-3 to TRBJ2-2; 9 bases are shared with TRBD1. The CDR3 runs 13 residues. V shed 9 bases and J 5 bases; nucleotides not matched to a gene: 4. From germline, CDR1 is ENHRY and CDR2 SYGVKD. CDR3 sequence: CAIQGARTGELFF. The CDR3 bases are TGTGCCATACAGGGGGCGCGGACCGGGGAGCTGTTTTTT.

In its sample, this clone was seen once. The V and J genes are TRBV27 and TRBJ2-3; D not certain. In germline, CDR1 is MNHEY, CDR2 SMNVEV (reference sequence). The CDR3 runs to 15 residues. V gave up 7 bases and J gave up 2 bases, with 16 bases separating them. The CDR3 DNA reads as TGTGCCAGCATCGACACCTTGGGTATCACAGATACGCAGTATTTT. This gives the protein CASIDTLGITDTQYF.

This rearrangement joins TRBV7-9 to TRBJ2-1; D is uncertain. The V end lost 4 bases, the J end lost 8 bases, and 9 bases lay between the germline ends. This CDR3 is 12 amino acids long. Germline values: CDR1 SEHNR, CDR2 FQNEAQ (reference sequence). The CDR3 is CASSSVPHEQFF. The CDR3 nucleotides read TGTGCCAGCAGCTCCGTCCCCCATGAGCAGTTCTTC.

Comment on this clone: This sample also contains other DNA sequences that code for the same CDR3. CDR3 in amino acids: CASSVTGGGYEQYF. DNA for the CDR3: TGTGCCAGCAGCGTGACAGGGGGCGGCTACGAGCAGTACTTC. The J gene is TRBJ2-7, the V gene TRBV9; TRBD1 aligns across 10 bases. Germline CDR1 is SGDLS and CDR2 is YYNGEE. This CDR3 region has 14 residues. The ends lost 2 bases at V and 3 bases at J; junction bases unmatched: 2. Complete variable domain (other parts from reference TRBV9 and TRBJ2-7): DSGVTQTPKHLITATGQRVTLRCSPRSGDLSVYWYQQSLDQGLQFLIQYYNGEERAKGNILERFSAQQFPDLHSELNLSSLELGDSALYFCASSVTGGGYEQYFGPGTRLTVT.

This chain links TRBV5-1 with TRBJ2-7, with 9 bases that match TRBD2. The CDR3 runs 15 residues. V lost 4 bases, J lost 5 bases, and 10 bases stayed unmatched. The germline V gene has CDR1 SGHRS and CDR2 YFSETQ. The CDR3 here is CASSPGGGRANEQYF. In DNA, the CDR3 is TGCGCCAGCAGCCCTGGGGGCGGGAGGGCCAACGAGCAGTACTTC.

The chain recombines TRBV2 with TRBJ2-2; D ambiguous. The CDR3 spans 13 residues. Germline lookup yields CDR1 SNHLY and CDR2 FYNNEI. V lost 10 bases, J lost 0 bases, and 9 bases lay in between. In nucleotides, the CDR3 is TGTGCCATCAGGAACGCGAACACCGGGGAGCTGTTTTTT. This codes for CAIRNANTGELFF.

The chain combines TRBV7-8 with TRBJ2-1, with 10 bases lining up with TRBD2. CDR3 length: 16 amino acids. The J segment lost 3 bases and the V segment lost 5 bases, leaving 7 bases of the junction unmatched. Germline V CDR1 and CDR2: SGHVS, FQNEAQ. The CDR3 protein is CASSALAGVGYNEQFF. CDR3 nucleotide sequence: TGTGCCAGCAGCGCGCTAGCGGGAGTGGGCTACAATGAGCAGTTCTTC.

The chain combines TRBV7-9 with TRBJ1-4; no firm D call. Trimming removed 5 bases at V and 0 bases at J, with 16 bases between. The CDR3 totals 17 residues. Germline V CDR1 and CDR2: SEHNR, FQNEAQ (reference sequence). CDR3 coding DNA: TGTGCCAGCAGCCCACTGATGGGGTACTCAACTAATGAAAAACTGTTTTTT. Translated: CASSPLMGYSTNEKLFF.

The rearrangement joins TRBV2 to TRBJ2-3, with 9 bases aligning to TRBD1. Germline values: CDR1 SNHLY, CDR2 FYNNEI. This CDR3 contains 14 residues. The trim removed 10 bases at V and 2 bases at J, leaving 7 bases unmatched. The CDR3 loop reads CAIPRDRATDTQYF. CDR3 DNA sequence: TGTGCCATTCCCCGGGACAGGGCCACAGATACGCAGTATTTT.

The rearrangement joins TRBV4-3 to TRBJ2-1, with D hard to call. Germline V gives CDR1 LGHNA, CDR2 YSLEER. Trimming took 0 bases from V and 1 from J, leaving 7 bases between them. The CDR3 extends over 15 amino acids. CDR3 residues: CASSQDRASYNEQFF. Here the CDR3 DNA reads TGCGCCAGCAGCCAAGACCGGGCTTCCTACAATGAGCAGTTCTTC.

This clone occurred a few times. The chain carries TRBV29-1 and TRBJ2-7; D gene uncertain. CDR1 and CDR2 (germline): SQVTM, ANQGSEA. Deletions cut 3 bases from V and 2 bases from J, with 14 bases between. The CDR3 is made up of 14 amino acids. Written as DNA, the CDR3 is TGCAGCGTTGATATAGATCAAGAGCCCTACGAGCAGTACTTC. It specifies CSVDIDQEPYEQYF.

This chain uses TRBV4-3 with TRBJ2-7; TRBD1 matches at 9 bases. The V segment lost 4 bases and the J segment 5 bases; nucleotides outside the gene matches: 9. The CDR3 extends over 15 amino acids. Per germline, CDR1 LGHNA and CDR2 YSLEER. The CDR3 protein is CASSRDGTGPNEQYF. The DNA for the CDR3 is TGCGCCAGCAGCCGGGACGGGACAGGGCCCAACGAGCAGTACTTC.

The chain is built from TRBV11-2 and TRBJ2-1, with 9 bases lining up with TRBD2. J gave up 4 bases and V 0 bases, and 1 base lay outside the gene matches. Looked up from germline, CDR1 is SGHAT and CDR2 is FQNNGV. The CDR3 has 15 residues. The CDR3 reads CASSLETSGYNEQFF. The CDR3 region has the DNA TGTGCCAGCAGCTTAGAGACTAGCGGTTACAATGAGCAGTTCTTC.

This clone was counted a single time. Other DNA sequences within the sample encode an identical CDR3. The CDR3 bases are TGTGCCTGGAGTGTGTCGAACACCGGGGAGCTGTTTTTT. Translation gives CAWSVSNTGELFF. This sequence joins TRBV30 and TRBJ2-2; no firm D call. Trimming removed 0 bases from V and 0 bases from J, with 2 bases in between. This CDR3 has 13 residues. Germline values: CDR1 GTSNPN, CDR2 SVGIG (reference sequence).

The V and J genes are TRBV19 and TRBJ2-1, with TRBD2 matching over 10 bases. The J segment lost 10 bases and the V segment lost 0 bases, leaving 6 bases of the junction unmatched. CDR3 length: 15 amino acids. CDR1 is LNHDA, CDR2 SQIVND, per germline (reference sequence). The CDR3 loop reads CASSIESGRAREQFF. As DNA, the CDR3 is TGTGCCAGTAGTATAGAAAGCGGGAGGGCCAGGGAGCAGTTCTTC.

The chain uses TRBV6-1 and TRBJ2-1; TRBD2 agrees at 11 bases. V shed 6 bases and J 8 bases; nucleotides not matched to a gene: 6. CDR3 size: 14 residues. Germline assignment: CDR1 MNHNS and CDR2 SASEGT. The CDR3 nucleotides read TGTGCCAGCAGGGGTAGCGGGAGGGCTTATGAGCAGTTCTTC. The encoded protein is CASRGSGRAYEQFF.

The chain uses TRBV7-3 and TRBJ2-3; TRBD2 matches 10 bases. V shed 4 bases, J shed 5 bases, and the junction held 3 bases outside the gene matches. The CDR3 loop spans 14 amino acids. CDR1 SGHTA and CDR2 FQGTGA come from the germline V gene. The CDR3 bases are TGTGCCAGCAGCTCAGCGGGAGGGGTAGATACGCAGTATTTT. Translating gives CASSSAGGVDTQYF.

This chain uses TRBV18 with TRBJ2-7; TRBD1 matches at 11 bases. CDR1 and CDR2 from the germline V gene are KGHSH and LQKENI. Losses at the gene ends were 3 bases for V and 3 bases for J; bases not matched to a gene: 10. The CDR3 sequence is 17 residues long. The CDR3 is CASSPYAPGQGGYEQYF. The CDR3 nucleotides are TGTGCCAGCTCACCCTACGCTCCGGGACAGGGGGGCTACGAGCAGTACTTC. Together with reference TRBV18 and TRBJ2-7, the CDR3 gives the full variable domain: NAGVMQNPRHLVRRRGQEARLRCSPMKGHSHVYWYRQLPEEGLKFMVYLQKENIIDESGMPKERFSAEFPKEGPSILRIQQVVRGDSAAYFCASSPYAPGQGGYEQYFGPGTRLTVT.

This chain uses TRBV30 with TRBJ2-7; 10 bases line up with TRBD1. In germline, CDR1 is GTSNPN, CDR2 SVGIG (reference sequence). The CDR3 runs 14 residues. The CDR3 is CAIGSGQGSYEQYF. The DNA of the CDR3 is TGTGCGATCGGTTCGGGACAGGGGTCCTACGAGCAGTACTTC.

The chain is built from TRBV29-1 and TRBJ1-5, with unresolved D. CDR1 and CDR2 (germline): SQVTM, ANQGSEA. CDR3 length: 14 amino acids. V was cut by 7 bases and J by 4 bases, with 17 bases left in between. The CDR3 loop reads CSARTGETNQPQHF. CDR3 DNA: TGCAGCGCCCGAACGGGAGAAACTAATCAGCCCCAGCATTTT.

A few counts support this clone. CDR3 nucleotides: TGTGCCAGCAGCCCGAGAGACGGTCACTATGGCTACACCTTC. Residues: CASSPRDGHYGYTF. This chain connects TRBV14 to TRBJ1-2; D uncertain. The CDR3 has 14 amino acids. The germline gives CDR1 SGHDN, CDR2 FVKESK. V was shortened by 4 bases and J by 3 bases, with 12 bases between the two germline ends.

The rearrangement uses TRBV5-1 and TRBJ1-4; D gene unclear. Per the germline V gene, CDR1 is SGHRS and CDR2 is YFSETQ. There are 15 residues in the CDR3. Trimming left V 2 bases short and J 7 bases short, with 15 bases between. CDR3 loop: CASSFELFQTEKLFF. As DNA, the CDR3 is TGCGCCAGCAGCTTCGAATTATTTCAAACTGAAAAACTGTTTTTT.

The chain is built from TRBV7-6 and TRBJ2-1, with TRBD2 as a possible D gene (6 bases). Germline CDR1 reads SGHVS; CDR2 reads FNYEAQ. The V end lost 3 bases, the J end lost 9 bases, and 18 bases lay between the germline ends. The length of the CDR3 is 15 residues. The CDR3 DNA reads as TGTGCCAGCAGCTTTCGTAGCGGCACTCTCGGTGAGCAGTTCTTC. Translating it yields CASSFRSGTLGEQFF.